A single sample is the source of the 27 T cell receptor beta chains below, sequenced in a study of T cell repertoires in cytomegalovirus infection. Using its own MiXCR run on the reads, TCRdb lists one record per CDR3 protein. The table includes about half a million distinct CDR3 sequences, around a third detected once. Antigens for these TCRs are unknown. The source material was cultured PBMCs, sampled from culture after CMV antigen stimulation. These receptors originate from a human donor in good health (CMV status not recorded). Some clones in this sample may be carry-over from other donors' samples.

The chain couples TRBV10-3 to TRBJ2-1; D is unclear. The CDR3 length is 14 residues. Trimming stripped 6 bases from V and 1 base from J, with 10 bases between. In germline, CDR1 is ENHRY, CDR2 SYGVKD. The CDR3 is CAISRPESYNEQFF. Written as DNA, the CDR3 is TGTGCCATCAGCCGTCCGGAGTCCTACAATGAGCAGTTCTTC.

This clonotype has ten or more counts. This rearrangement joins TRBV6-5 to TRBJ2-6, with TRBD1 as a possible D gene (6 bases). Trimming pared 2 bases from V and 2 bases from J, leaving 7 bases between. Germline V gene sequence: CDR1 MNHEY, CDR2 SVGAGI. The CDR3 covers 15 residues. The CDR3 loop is CASSYRTAGANVLTF. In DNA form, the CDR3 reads TGTGCCAGCAGTTACAGGACAGCTGGGGCCAACGTCCTGACTTTC.

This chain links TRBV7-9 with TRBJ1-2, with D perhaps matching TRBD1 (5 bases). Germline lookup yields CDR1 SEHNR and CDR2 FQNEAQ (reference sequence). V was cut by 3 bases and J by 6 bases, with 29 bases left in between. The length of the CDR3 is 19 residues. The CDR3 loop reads CASSLTGRQGPTGGDGYTF. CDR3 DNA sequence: TGTGCCAGCAGCTTGACGGGCCGCCAGGGCCCCACGGGAGGGGATGGCTACACCTTC.

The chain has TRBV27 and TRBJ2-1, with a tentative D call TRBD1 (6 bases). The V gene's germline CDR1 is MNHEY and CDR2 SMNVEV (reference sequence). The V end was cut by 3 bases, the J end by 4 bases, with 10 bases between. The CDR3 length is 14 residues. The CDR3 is CASSFPGQYNEQFF. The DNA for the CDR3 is TGTGCCAGCAGTTTCCCTGGACAGTACAATGAGCAGTTCTTC.

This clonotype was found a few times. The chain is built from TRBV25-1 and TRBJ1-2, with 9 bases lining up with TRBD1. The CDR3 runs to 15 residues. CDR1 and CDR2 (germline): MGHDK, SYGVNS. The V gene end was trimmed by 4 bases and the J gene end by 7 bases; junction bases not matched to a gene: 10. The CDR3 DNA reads TGTGCCAGCAGTGGTCGTCAACAGGGGGCGAGTGGCTACACCTTC. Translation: CASSGRQQGASGYTF.

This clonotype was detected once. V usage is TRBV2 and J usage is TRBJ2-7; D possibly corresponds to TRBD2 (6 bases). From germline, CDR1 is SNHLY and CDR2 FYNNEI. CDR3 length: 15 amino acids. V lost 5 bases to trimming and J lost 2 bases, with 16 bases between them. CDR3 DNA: TGTGCCAGCAGTTTACTCCGCATAGCGGCCTACGAGCAGTACGTC. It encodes CASSLLRIAAYEQYV.

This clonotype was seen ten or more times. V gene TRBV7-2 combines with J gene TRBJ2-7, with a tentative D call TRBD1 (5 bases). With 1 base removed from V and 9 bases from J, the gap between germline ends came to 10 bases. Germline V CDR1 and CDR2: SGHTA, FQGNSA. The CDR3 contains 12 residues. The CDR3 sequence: CASSLVQGGQYF. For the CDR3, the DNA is TGTGCCAGCAGCTTAGTCCAGGGTGGGCAGTACTTC.

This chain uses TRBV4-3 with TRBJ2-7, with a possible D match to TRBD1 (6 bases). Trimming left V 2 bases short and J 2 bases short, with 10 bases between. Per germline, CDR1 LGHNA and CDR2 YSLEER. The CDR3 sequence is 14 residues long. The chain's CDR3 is CASSQSQGTYEQYF. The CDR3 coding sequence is TGCGCCAGCAGCCAATCACAGGGTACCTACGAGCAGTACTTC.

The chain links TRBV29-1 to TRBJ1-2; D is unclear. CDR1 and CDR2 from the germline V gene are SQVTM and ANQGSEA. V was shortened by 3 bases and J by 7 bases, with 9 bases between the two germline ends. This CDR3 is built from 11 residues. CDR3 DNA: TGCAGCGTTGATTATACCTCTGGCTACACCTTC. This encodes CSVDYTSGYTF.

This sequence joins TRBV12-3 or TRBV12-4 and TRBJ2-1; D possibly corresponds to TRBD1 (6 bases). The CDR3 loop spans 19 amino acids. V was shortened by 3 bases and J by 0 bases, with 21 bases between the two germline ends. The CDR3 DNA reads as TGTGCCAGCAGTTTTAGGGCAGGGGTTCTAGCCAGCTCCTACAATGAGCAGTTCTTC. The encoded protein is CASSFRAGVLASSYNEQFF.

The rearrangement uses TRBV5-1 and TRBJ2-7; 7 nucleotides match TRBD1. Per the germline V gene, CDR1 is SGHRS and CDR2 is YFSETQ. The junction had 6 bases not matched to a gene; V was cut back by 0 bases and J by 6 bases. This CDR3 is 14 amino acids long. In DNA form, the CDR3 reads TGCGCCAGCAGCTTGGGTCCCGCAGGGGGCGAGCAGTACTTC. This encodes CASSLGPAGGEQYF.

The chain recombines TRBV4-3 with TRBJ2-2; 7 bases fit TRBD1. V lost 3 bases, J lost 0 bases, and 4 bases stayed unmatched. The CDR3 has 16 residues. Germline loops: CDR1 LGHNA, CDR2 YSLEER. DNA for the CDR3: TGCGCCAGCAGCCACACTACAGGGGCGAACACCGGGGAGCTGTTTTTT. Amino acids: CASSHTTGANTGELFF.

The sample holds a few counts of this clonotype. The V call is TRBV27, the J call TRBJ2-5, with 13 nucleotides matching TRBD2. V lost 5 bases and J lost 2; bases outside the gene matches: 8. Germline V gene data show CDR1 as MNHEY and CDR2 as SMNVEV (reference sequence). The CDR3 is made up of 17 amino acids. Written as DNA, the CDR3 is TGTGCCAGCAGTCAATGGACTAGCGGGAGACTGCAAGAGACCCAGTACTTC. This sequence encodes CASSQWTSGRLQETQYF.

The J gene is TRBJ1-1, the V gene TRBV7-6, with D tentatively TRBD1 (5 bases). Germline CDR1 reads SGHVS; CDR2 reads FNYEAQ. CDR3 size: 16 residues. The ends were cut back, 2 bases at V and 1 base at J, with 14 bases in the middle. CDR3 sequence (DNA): TGTGCCAGCAGCTTATTGAGGAGGGGCCAGAACACTGAAGCTTTCTTT. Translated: CASSLLRRGQNTEAFF.

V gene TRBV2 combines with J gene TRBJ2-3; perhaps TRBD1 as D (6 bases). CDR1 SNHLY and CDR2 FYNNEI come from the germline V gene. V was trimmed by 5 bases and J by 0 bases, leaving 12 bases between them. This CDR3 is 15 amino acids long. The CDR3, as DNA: TGTGCCAGCAGTCCAGGACAGCGGAGCACAGATACGCAGTATTTT. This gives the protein CASSPGQRSTDTQYF. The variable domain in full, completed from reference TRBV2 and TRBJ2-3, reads EPEVTQTPSHQVTQMGQEVILRCVPISNHLYFYWYRQILGQKVEFLVSFYNNEISEKSEIFDDQFSVERPDGSNFTLKIRSTKLEDSAMYFCASSPGQRSTDTQYFGPGTRLTVL.

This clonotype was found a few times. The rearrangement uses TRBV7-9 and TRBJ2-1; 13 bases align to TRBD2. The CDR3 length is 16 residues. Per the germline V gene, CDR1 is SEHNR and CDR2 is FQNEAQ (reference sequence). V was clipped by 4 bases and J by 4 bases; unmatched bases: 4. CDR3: CASSSLAGGMYNEQFF. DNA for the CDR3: TGTGCCAGCAGCTCACTAGCGGGAGGGATGTACAATGAGCAGTTCTTC.

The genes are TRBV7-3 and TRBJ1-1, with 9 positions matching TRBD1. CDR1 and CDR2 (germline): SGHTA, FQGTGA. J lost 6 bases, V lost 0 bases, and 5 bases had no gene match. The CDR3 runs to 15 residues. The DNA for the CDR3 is TGTGCCAGCAGCTTAACGGGACAGGGCGGGTCTGAAGCTTTCTTT. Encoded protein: CASSLTGQGGSEAFF.

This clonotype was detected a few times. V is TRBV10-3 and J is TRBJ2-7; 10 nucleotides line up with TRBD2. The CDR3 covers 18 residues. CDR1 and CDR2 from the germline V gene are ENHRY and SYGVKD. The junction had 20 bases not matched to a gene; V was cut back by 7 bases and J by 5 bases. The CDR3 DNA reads TGTGCCATCATTCTACGGGGGGGACTAGCGAGCGGCCCGGACGAGCAGTACTTC. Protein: CAIILRGGLASGPDEQYF.

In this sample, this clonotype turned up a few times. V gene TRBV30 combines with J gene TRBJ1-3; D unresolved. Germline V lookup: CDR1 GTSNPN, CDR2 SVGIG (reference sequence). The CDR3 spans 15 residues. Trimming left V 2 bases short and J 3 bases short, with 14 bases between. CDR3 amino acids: CAWSMAPSGGNTIYF. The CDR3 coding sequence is TGTGCCTGGAGTATGGCCCCTTCTGGTGGAAACACCATATATTTT.

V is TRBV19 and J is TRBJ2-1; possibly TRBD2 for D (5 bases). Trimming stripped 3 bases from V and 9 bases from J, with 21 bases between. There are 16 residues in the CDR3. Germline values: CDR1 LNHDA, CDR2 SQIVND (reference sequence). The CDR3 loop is CASSIVYSYGEPEQFF. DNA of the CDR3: TGTGCCAGTAGTATTGTTTACTCCTATGGGGAGCCTGAGCAGTTCTTC.

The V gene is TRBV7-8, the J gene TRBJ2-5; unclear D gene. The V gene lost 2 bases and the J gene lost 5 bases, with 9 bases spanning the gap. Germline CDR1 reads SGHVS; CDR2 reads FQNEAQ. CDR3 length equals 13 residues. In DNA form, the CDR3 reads TGTGCCAGCAGCTTAAGAGTGAAGGAGACCCAGTACTTC. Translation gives CASSLRVKETQYF.

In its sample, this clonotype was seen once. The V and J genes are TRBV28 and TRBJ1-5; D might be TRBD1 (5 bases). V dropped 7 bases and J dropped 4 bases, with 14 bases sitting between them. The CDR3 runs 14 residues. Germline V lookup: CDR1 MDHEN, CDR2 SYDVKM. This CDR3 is CASINRRGNQPQHF. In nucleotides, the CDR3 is TGTGCCAGCATCAACCGACGGGGGAATCAGCCCCAGCATTTT.

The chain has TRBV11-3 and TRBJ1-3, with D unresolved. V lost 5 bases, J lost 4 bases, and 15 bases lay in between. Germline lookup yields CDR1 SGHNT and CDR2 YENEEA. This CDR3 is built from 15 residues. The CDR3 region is CASSPRGYRGNTIYF. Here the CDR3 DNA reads TGTGCCAGCAGCCCTAGAGGATACCGAGGAAACACCATATATTTT. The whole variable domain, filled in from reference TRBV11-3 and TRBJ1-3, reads EAGVVQSPRYKIIEKKQPVAFWCNPISGHNTLYWYLQNLGQGPELLIRYENEEAVDDSQLPKDRFSAERLKGVDSTLKIQPAELGDSAVYLCASSPRGYRGNTIYFGEGSWLTVV.

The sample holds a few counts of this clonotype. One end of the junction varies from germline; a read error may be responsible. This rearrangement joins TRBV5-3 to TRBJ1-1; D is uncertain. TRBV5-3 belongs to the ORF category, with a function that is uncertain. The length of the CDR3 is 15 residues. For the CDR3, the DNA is TGTGCCAGCAGCTTGGAGGGTGGAAGGAACACTGAAGCTTTCTTT. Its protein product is CASSLEGGRNTEAFF.

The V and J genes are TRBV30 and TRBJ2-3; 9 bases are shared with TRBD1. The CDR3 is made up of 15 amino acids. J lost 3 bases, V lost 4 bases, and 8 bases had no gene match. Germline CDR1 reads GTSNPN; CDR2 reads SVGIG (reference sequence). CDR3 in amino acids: CAWNLGQGITDTQYF. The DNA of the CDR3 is TGTGCCTGGAACCTGGGACAGGGTATTACAGATACGCAGTATTTT. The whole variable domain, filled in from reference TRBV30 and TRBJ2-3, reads SQTIHQWPATLVQPVGSPLSLECTVEGTSNPNLYWYRQAAGRGLQLLFYSVGIGQISSEVPQNLSASRPQDRQFILSSKKLLLSDSGFYLCAWNLGQGITDTQYFGPGTRLTVL.

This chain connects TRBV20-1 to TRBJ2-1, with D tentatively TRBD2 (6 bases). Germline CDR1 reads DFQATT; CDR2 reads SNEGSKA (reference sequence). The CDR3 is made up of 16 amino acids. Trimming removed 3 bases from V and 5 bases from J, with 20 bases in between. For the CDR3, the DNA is TGCAGTGCTAGGTCTCTAGGGCTAGCGCGAAACAATGAGCAGTTCTTC. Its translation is CSARSLGLARNNEQFF.

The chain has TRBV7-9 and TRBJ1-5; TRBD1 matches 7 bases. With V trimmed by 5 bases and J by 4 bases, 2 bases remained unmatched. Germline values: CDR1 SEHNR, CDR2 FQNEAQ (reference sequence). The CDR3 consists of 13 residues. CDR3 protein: CASSMGQNQPQHF. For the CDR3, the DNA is TGTGCCAGCAGCATGGGACAGAATCAGCCCCAGCATTTT.